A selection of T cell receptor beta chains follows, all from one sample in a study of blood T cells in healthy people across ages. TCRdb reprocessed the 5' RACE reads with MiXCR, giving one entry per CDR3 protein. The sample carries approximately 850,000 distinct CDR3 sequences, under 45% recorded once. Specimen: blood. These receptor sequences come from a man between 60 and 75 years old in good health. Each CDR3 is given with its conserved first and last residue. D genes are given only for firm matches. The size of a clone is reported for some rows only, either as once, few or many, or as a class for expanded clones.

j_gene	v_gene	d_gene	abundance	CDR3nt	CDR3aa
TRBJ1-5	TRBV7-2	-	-	TGTGCCAGCAGCCAAACAGTGAACAATCAGCCCCAGCATTTT	CASSQTVNNQPQHF
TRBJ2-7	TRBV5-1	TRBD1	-	TGCGCCAGCAGCTTGGCCTCGGAGACAGGGGGCTACGAGCAGTACTTC	CASSLASETGGYEQYF
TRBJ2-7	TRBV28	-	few	TGTGCCAGCAGTTTTCCTAGCGAGTGGGGGGCCCCCTACGAGCAGTACTTC	CASSFPSEWGAPYEQYF
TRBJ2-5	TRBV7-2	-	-	TGTGCCAGCAGCTTGGACAGTCACCAAGAGACCCAGTACTTC	CASSLDSHQETQYF
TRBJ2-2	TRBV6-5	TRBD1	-	TGTGCCAGCAGTACGACAGGGGACACCGGGGAGCTGTTTTTT	CASSTTGDTGELFF
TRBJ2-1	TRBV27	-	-	TGTGCCAGCAGTTTAGTGATAGCAGCTTACAATGAGCAGTTCTTC	CASSLVIAAYNEQFF
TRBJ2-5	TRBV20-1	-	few	TGCAGTGCTAGAGGCAGGGAAGAGACCCAGTACTTC	CSARGREETQYF
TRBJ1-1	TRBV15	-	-	TGTGCCACCAGCACTCGGGGGGCGACAGGAATAATAGCTTTCTTT	CATSTRGATGIIAFF
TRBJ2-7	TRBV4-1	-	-	TGCGCCAGCAGCCCCAGCTTTAGCTGCTCCTACAATGAGCAGTACTTC	CASSPSFSCSYNEQYF
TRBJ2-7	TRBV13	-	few	TGTGCCAGCAGCATCTCCGGGACACTCGCCTACGAGCAGTACTTC	CASSISGTLAYEQYF
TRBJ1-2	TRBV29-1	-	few	TGCAGCGTTGGGGAACCCACTGGGGCAGTATATGGCTACACCTTC	CSVGEPTGAVYGYTF
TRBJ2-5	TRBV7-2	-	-	TGTGCCAGCAGCCCACAGGGTGGGGTGGAGGCCCAGTACTTC	CASSPQGGVEAQYF
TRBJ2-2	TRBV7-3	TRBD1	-	TGTGCCAGCAGTCCCGGTCACAGGGGAAACACCGGGGAGCTGTTTTTT	CASSPGHRGNTGELFF
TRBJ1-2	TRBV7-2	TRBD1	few	TGTGCCAGCAGCTTACCGGACAGGGCCCGCTATGGCTACACCTTC	CASSLPDRARYGYTF
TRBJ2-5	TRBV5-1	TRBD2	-	TGCGCCAGCAGCGCACTAGCGGGGCAAGAGACCCAGTACTTC	CASSALAGQETQYF
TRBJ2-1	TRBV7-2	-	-	TGTACCAGCAGCTTATCCCGTGGGCGGGGGCCTTACTCCTACAATGAGCAGTGCTTC	CTSSLSRGRGPYSYNEQCF
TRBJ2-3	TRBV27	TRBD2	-	TGTGCCAGCAGTTCACCCAGCGGGGGGGTAACAGATACGCAGTATTTT	CASSSPSGGVTDTQYF
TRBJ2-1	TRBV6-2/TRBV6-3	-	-	TGTGCCAGCAAGCACCCTCCTATGCGGGGGCCTTACAATGAGCAGTTCTTC	CASKHPPMRGPYNEQFF
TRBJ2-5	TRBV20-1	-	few	TGCAGTGCTAGAGCACTCCCTCTTGGTCAGAAAGAGACCCAGTACTTC	CSARALPLGQKETQYF
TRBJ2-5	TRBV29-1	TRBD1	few	TGCAGCGCCTCTCCGGGACCAGGGGGCGGAGAGACCCAGTACTTC	CSASPGPGGGETQYF
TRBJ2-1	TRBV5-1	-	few	TGCGCCAGCAGCTCCGCTACTTTGGACGGGCGGAGCTCCTACAATGAGCAGTTCTTC	CASSSATLDGRSSYNEQFF
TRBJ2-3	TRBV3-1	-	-	TGTGCCAGCAGGTTGATGGCTAGCGCAGATACGCAGTATTTT	CASRLMASADTQYF
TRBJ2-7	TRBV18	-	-	TGTGCCAGCTCACTAAATCCGGGTACCGAGCAGTACTTC	CASSLNPGTEQYF
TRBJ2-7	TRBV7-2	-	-	TGTGCCAGCAGCTCATCACGGTTTAGGGGGAGGACCTACAATGAGCAGTACTTC	CASSSSRFRGRTYNEQYF
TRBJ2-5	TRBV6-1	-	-	TGTGCCAGCAGCCTACTAGGGAACCAAGAGACCCAGTACTTC	CASSLLGNQETQYF
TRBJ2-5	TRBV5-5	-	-	TGTGCCAGCAGCTTCGGCAGGGGACTTCAAGAGACCCAGTACTTC	CASSFGRGLQETQYF
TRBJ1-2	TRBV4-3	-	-	TGCGCCAGCAGCCAAATAGTACAGGTCCTCGACTATGGCTACACCTTC	CASSQIVQVLDYGYTF
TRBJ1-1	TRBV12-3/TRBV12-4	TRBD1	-	TGTGCCAGCCACCCAACTGGACAGGGCCCTCAAGCTTTCTTT	CASHPTGQGPQAFF